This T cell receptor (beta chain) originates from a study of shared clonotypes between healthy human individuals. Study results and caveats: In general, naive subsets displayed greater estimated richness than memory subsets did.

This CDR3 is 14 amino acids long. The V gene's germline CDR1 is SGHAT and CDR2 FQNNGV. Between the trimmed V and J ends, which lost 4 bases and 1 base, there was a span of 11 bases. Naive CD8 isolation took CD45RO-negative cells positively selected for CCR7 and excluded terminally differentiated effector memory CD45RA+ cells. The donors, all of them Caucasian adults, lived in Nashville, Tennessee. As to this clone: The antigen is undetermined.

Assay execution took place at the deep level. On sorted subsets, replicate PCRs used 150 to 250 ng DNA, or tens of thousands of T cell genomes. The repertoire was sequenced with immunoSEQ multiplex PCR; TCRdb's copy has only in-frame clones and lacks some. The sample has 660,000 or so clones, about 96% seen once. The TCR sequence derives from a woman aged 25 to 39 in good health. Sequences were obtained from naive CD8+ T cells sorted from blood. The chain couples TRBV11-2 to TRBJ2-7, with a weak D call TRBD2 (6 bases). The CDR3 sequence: CASSSLGGSYEQYF. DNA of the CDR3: TGTGCCAGCAGCTCGCTGGGGGGATCCTACGAGCAGTACTTC.